This TCR beta chain was found in a study of T cell repertoires in cytomegalovirus infection. About the research overall: CMV infection plus the matching HLA type was flagged by public TCR beta signatures. Broader study findings: CMV carriers having the relevant HLA were flagged by cumulative public TCR beta family frequency.

The CDR3 is made up of 13 amino acids. Germline assignment: CDR1 MNHEY and CDR2 SMNVEV (reference sequence). Trimming pared 6 bases from V and 4 bases from J, leaving 12 bases between. TCRdb reprocessed the reads with MiXCR, giving one entry per CDR3 protein. The sample lists about a million distinct CDR3 sequences, roughly a third occurring once. Concerning this clonotype itself: Its antigen is still unknown.

The rearrangement joins TRBV27 to TRBJ1-2, with D uncertain. This receptor was identified in a human donor in good health (CMV status not recorded). Some clones in this sample may be carry-over from other donors' samples. Sequenced here: cultured CD8+ T cells from PBMCs, sampled from culture after CMV antigen stimulation. CDR3 DNA: TGTGCCAGCAGCCCAACCCCAGTCTATGGCTACACCTTC. Amino acids: CASSPTPVYGYTF.